A single sample gave rise to the 16 T cell receptor beta chains below, sequenced in a study of identical twins. TCRdb passed the 5' RACE reads through MiXCR, listing each CDR3 protein once. The profile shows 1.5 million or so distinct CDR3 sequences, 25% to 35% of them singletons. Input material: cord blood. The receptors originated from a newborn girl in good health.

In this sample, this clonotype turned up a few times. The chain carries TRBV20-1 and TRBJ2-5; a possible D gene is TRBD1 (6 bases). Germline V gives CDR1 DFQATT, CDR2 SNEGSKA (reference sequence). The V end was cut by 2 bases, the J end by 4 bases, with 11 bases between. The length of the CDR3 is 13 residues. The CDR3 nucleotides read TGCAGTGCTAGATACAGGGTAGGAGAGACCCAGTACTTC. Translated, it gives CSARYRVGETQYF.

The chain is built from TRBV13 and TRBJ2-1; D may be TRBD2 (5 bases). The DNA end lines up better with TRBJ2-7; the J call may be wrong. Germline CDR1 and CDR2: PRHDT and FYEKMQ (reference sequence). This CDR3 comprises 13 residues. Here the CDR3 DNA reads TGTGCCAGCAGCCTCGACGGGGTCAATGAGCAGTACTTC. Its translation: CASSLDGVNEQYF.

There are many counts of this clonotype. J is TRBJ2-7 and V is TRBV4-1; possibly TRBD2 for D (6 bases). The CDR3 sequence is 13 residues long. The germline V gene encodes CDR1 MGHRA and CDR2 YSYEKL. Trimming cost V 1 base and J 4 bases, with 8 bases left between them. CDR3 sequence: CASSQGAGYEQYF. CDR3 coding DNA: TGCGCCAGCAGCCAAGGTGCGGGATACGAGCAGTACTTC.

This clonotype was seen only a few times. The rearrangement links TRBV5-1 to TRBJ2-7; D not certain. The V end was cut by 4 bases, the J end by 7 bases, with 15 bases between. The CDR3 is made up of 13 amino acids. Germline values: CDR1 SGHRS, CDR2 YFSETQ. DNA for the CDR3: TGCGCCAGCAGCCCTCCATCCTACAATGAGCAGTACTTC. This translates into CASSPPSYNEQYF.

This chain's CDR3 is CASRRVGCGYTF. In DNA, the CDR3 is TGTGCCAGCAGGAGGGTAGGCTGTGGCTACACCTTC. The chain employs TRBV2 and TRBJ1-2; D unresolved. Germline CDR1 SNHLY, CDR2 FYNNEI. V was cut by 6 bases and J by 7 bases, with 12 bases left in between. The CDR3 runs 12 residues.

This clonotype was seen a few times. J is TRBJ1-2 and V is TRBV6-6; D might be TRBD1 (6 bases). Germline CDR1 MNHNY, CDR2 SVGAGI (reference sequence). The CDR3 has 15 residues. V was shortened by 2 bases and J by 5 bases, with 15 bases between the two germline ends. CDR3 sequence (DNA): TGTGCCAGCAGTTACGGGACCGAAGGGGGGTATGGCTACACCTTC. Translating it yields CASSYGTEGGYGYTF.

This clonotype was observed a few times. The chain carries TRBV3-1 and TRBJ2-3, with 9 bases that match TRBD2. CDR1 is LGHDT, CDR2 YNNKEL, per germline (reference sequence). This CDR3 region has 17 residues. Trimming at V came to 0 bases and at J to 2 bases, leaving 6 bases not matched to a gene. The CDR3 region is CASSQEGSGGYTDTQYF. CDR3 bases: TGTGCCAGCAGCCAAGAAGGGAGCGGGGGGTACACAGATACGCAGTATTTT.

The chain carries TRBV18 and TRBJ2-3, with 8 bases lining up with TRBD2. The trim removed 3 bases at V and 6 bases at J, leaving 5 bases unmatched. The CDR3 length is 14 residues. Germline CDR1 is KGHSH and CDR2 is LQKENI. The CDR3 region is CASSPRLALDTQYF. The CDR3 bases are TGTGCCAGCTCACCCCGACTAGCGCTCGATACGCAGTATTTT. The variable domain in full, with the rest retrieved from reference TRBV18 and TRBJ2-3, is NAGVMQNPRHLVRRRGQEARLRCSPMKGHSHVYWYRQLPEEGLKFMVYLQKENIIDESGMPKERFSAEFPKEGPSILRIQQVVRGDSAAYFCASSPRLALDTQYFGPGTRLTVL.

J is TRBJ1-1 and V is TRBV29-1; no clear D. Germline assignment: CDR1 SQVTM and CDR2 ANQGSEA. V lost 0 bases to trimming and J lost 1 base, with 18 bases between them. This CDR3 spans 17 amino acids. CDR3 loop: CSVEDFFGRRANTEAFF. CDR3 bases: TGCAGCGTTGAAGATTTTTTTGGGAGGAGGGCGAACACTGAAGCTTTCTTT.

This clonotype was detected only a few times. One end of the junction is discordant with germline, which a read error may explain. The chain uses TRBV2 and TRBJ2-5; D gene uncertain. The CDR3 extends over 14 amino acids. Germline V lookup: CDR1 SNHLY, CDR2 FYNNEI. Here the CDR3 reads CASSQALNQETQYF. CDR3 nucleotide sequence: TGTGCCAGCAGTCAAGCACTGAACCAAGAGACCCAGTACTTC. Filled out from reference TRBV2 and TRBJ2-5, the complete variable domain reads EPEVTQTPSHQVTQMGQEVILRCVPISNHLYFYWYRQILGQKVEFLVSFYNNEISEKSEIFDDQFSVERPDGSNFTLKIRSTKLEDSAMYFCASSQALNQETQYFGPGTRLLVL.

The chain combines TRBV2 with TRBJ1-5; TRBD1 is a possible D gene (6 bases). V lost 4 bases, J lost 5 bases, and 15 bases lay in between. Germline V CDR1 and CDR2: SNHLY, FYNNEI. There are 15 residues in the CDR3. The CDR3 is CASSGLRGTDQPQHF. Written as DNA, the CDR3 is TGTGCCAGCAGTGGTCTCAGGGGAACGGATCAGCCCCAGCATTTT.

With regard to this clonotype: This may be a read error, as it is one base from a much larger clone. V and J are TRBV7-2 and TRBJ2-3; tentative D call: TRBD2 (6 bases). The CDR3 has 15 amino acids. CDR1 and CDR2 (germline): SGHTA, FQGNSA. CDR3 region: CARSFWDLSTDTQYF. CDR3 sequence (DNA): TGTGCCCGCAGCTTTTGGGACTTAAGCACAGATACGCAGTATTTT.

This clonotype was picked up many times. V and J are TRBV10-3 and TRBJ2-7, with D tentatively TRBD1 (5 bases). V was clipped by 1 base and J by 3 bases, with 7 bases between them. In germline, CDR1 is ENHRY, CDR2 SYGVKD. The CDR3 consists of 13 residues. CDR3 loop: CAISEYDSYEQYF. As DNA, the CDR3 is TGTGCCATCAGTGAGTACGACAGCTACGAGCAGTACTTC.

In its sample, this clonotype was seen many times. The chain couples TRBV14 to TRBJ2-7, with D unresolved. With 4 bases removed from V and 4 bases from J, the gap between germline ends came to 8 bases. Germline V gene data show CDR1 as SGHDN and CDR2 as FVKESK. This CDR3 is built from 12 residues. Written as DNA, the CDR3 is TGTGCCAGCAGCCCCTTCCAATACGAGCAGTACTTC. Its protein is CASSPFQYEQYF.

The chain joins TRBV2 to TRBJ2-3; D is uncertain. The germline V and J ends were trimmed by 1 base and 3 bases, with 8 bases remaining between them. CDR3 length equals 14 residues. The germline gives CDR1 SNHLY, CDR2 FYNNEI. The CDR3 is CASSEGTATDTQYF. The CDR3 DNA reads TGTGCCAGCAGTGAAGGCACGGCGACAGATACGCAGTATTTT.

The chain recombines TRBV25-1 with TRBJ2-3; 7 positions agree with TRBD1. The germline V gene has CDR1 MGHDK and CDR2 SYGVNS. CDR3 length: 14 residues. V trimming: 4 bases; J trimming: 3 bases; junction bases outside the gene matches: 4. CDR3 nucleotide sequence: TGTGCCAGCAGTGCCCAGACAGGGACAGATACGCAGTATTTT. Encoded protein: CASSAQTGTDTQYF.